These 17 T cell receptor beta chains originate from one sample sequenced in a study of T cells in Graves' hyperthyroidism and ophthalmopathy. TCR beta CDR3 sequences were amplified from RNA transcripts. A set of HTBI primers served as the primers for a first-round RT-PCR of the TCR CDR3. TCRdb called the multiplex PCR reads again in MiXCR, with one record for every CDR3 protein. The top ten clones hold about 43% of a sample with 500,000 to 600,000 distinct CDR3 sequences, 40% to 50% of them seen once. Sequencing was carried out using peripheral blood or thyroid tissue (not recorded which). The receptors derive from an adult woman with Graves' disease, either hyperthyroidism or ophthalmopathy (not recorded which).

The chain uses TRBV2 and TRBJ1-6; TRBD1 aligns across 7 bases. The CDR3 extends over 10 amino acids. V shed 7 bases, J shed 19 bases, and the junction held 7 bases outside the gene matches. Germline V gene lookup returns CDR1 SNHLY and CDR2 FYNNEI. The CDR3 sequence is CASNLDRVHF. CDR3 DNA sequence: TGTGCCAGCAACTTAGACAGGGTTCACTTT.

The chain joins TRBV7-2 to TRBJ2-3; 10 bases line up with TRBD2. With V trimmed by 5 bases and J by 0 bases, 8 bases remained unmatched. Germline-derived CDR1 and CDR2 are SGHTA and FQGNSA. The CDR3 has 17 amino acids. CDR3 amino acids: CASSIPGLAISTDTQYF. In DNA, the CDR3 is TGTGCCAGCAGCATACCGGGACTAGCGATTAGCACAGATACGCAGTATTTT. Filled out from reference TRBV7-2 and TRBJ2-3, the complete variable domain reads GAGVSQSPSNKVTEKGKDVELRCDPISGHTALYWYRQSLGQGLEFLIYFQGNSAPDKSGLPSDRFSAERTGGSVSTLTIQRTQQEDSAVYLCASSIPGLAISTDTQYFGPGTRLTVL.

V usage is TRBV10-3 and J usage is TRBJ1-5, with a weak D call TRBD1 (5 bases). Germline V gene data show CDR1 as ENHRY and CDR2 as SYGVKD. The CDR3 consists of 15 residues. V was pared by 4 bases and J by 0 bases, with 10 bases between. For the CDR3, the DNA is TGTGCCATCAGTGCAGGGTTGGGTAGCAATCAGCCCCAGCATTTT. Encoded protein: CAISAGLGSNQPQHF.

This sequence joins TRBV5-1 and TRBJ2-7, with TRBD1 matching 9 bases. Germline V gene lookup returns CDR1 SGHRS and CDR2 YFSETQ. After removal of 4 bases from V and 9 bases from J, the junction contained 11 bases not matched to a gene. The CDR3 covers 14 residues. The CDR3: CASSGGTGRGGQYF. The CDR3 DNA is TGCGCCAGCAGCGGCGGGACAGGGAGAGGCGGGCAGTACTTC.

This clonotype was seen more than once but under ten times. The rearrangement uses TRBV30 and TRBJ1-3; no firm D call. In germline, CDR1 is GTSNPN, CDR2 SVGIG (reference sequence). There are 12 residues in the CDR3. Deletions cut 0 bases from V and 2 bases from J, with 2 bases between. The chain's CDR3 is CAWSVAGNTIYF. The CDR3 DNA sequence: TGTGCCTGGAGTGTAGCTGGAAACACCATATATTTT.

CDR3 residues: CSARGTFPTEQYF. The CDR3 bases are TGCAGTGCTAGAGGGACCTTTCCCACCGAGCAGTACTTC. The rearrangement joins TRBV20-1 to TRBJ2-7; D is unclear. V gave up 1 base and J gave up 6 bases, with 13 bases separating them. This CDR3 comprises 13 residues. Germline CDR1 reads DFQATT; CDR2 reads SNEGSKA (reference sequence).

V and J are TRBV19 and TRBJ2-7; 9 nucleotides align to TRBD1. This CDR3 contains 16 residues. After removal of 3 bases from V and 4 bases from J, the junction contained 10 bases not matched to a gene. CDR1 LNHDA and CDR2 SQIVND come from the germline V gene (reference sequence). The CDR3 nucleotides are TGTGCCAGTAGTATGCAACCGGGGACAGGGATTTACGAGCAGTACTTC. The encoded protein is CASSMQPGTGIYEQYF. Filled out from reference TRBV19 and TRBJ2-7, the complete variable domain reads DGGITQSPKYLFRKEGQNVTLSCEQNLNHDAMYWYRQDPGQGLRLIYYSQIVNDFQKGDIAEGYSVSREKKESFPLTVTSAQKNPTAFYLCASSMQPGTGIYEQYFGPGTRLTVT.

V and J are TRBV7-2 and TRBJ2-3; D is possibly TRBD2 (6 bases). The CDR3 sequence is 14 residues long. The ends were cut back, 2 bases at V and 2 bases at J, with 8 bases in the middle. Germline V gene lookup returns CDR1 SGHTA and CDR2 FQGNSA. CDR3 in DNA: TGTGCCAGCAGCTTAAGGCGGGACACAGATACGCAGTATTTT. Protein: CASSLRRDTDTQYF.

This clonotype occurred a few times. The rearrangement joins TRBV15 to TRBJ2-7; 7 bases align to TRBD2. The V segment lost 0 bases and the J segment 2 bases; nucleotides outside the gene matches: 1. In germline, CDR1 is LNHNV, CDR2 YYDKDF (reference sequence). The CDR3 sequence is 14 residues long. In DNA, the CDR3 is TGTGCCACCAGCAGAGACCTAGCGGCCTACGAGCAGTACTTC. It specifies CATSRDLAAYEQYF.

The table lists this clonotype with many counts. The chain joins TRBV7-9 to TRBJ1-4, with a tentative D call TRBD1 (5 bases). Germline loops: CDR1 SEHNR, CDR2 FQNEAQ (reference sequence). With 5 bases removed from V and 3 bases from J, the gap between germline ends came to 16 bases. CDR3 length: 16 amino acids. CDR3 DNA sequence: TGTGCCAGCAGCCCTCAGGGCCTGGGTGCTAATGAAAAACTGTTTTTT. Its translation: CASSPQGLGANEKLFF.

This chain connects TRBV11-2 to TRBJ1-3, with a tentative D call TRBD1 (5 bases). This CDR3 is 15 amino acids long. The germline V gene encodes CDR1 SGHAT and CDR2 FQNNGV. V lost 4 bases and J 3 bases, leaving 13 bases between the germline ends. The CDR3 region has the DNA TGTGCCAGCAGCTCTGGTGGAGGGGTTGGAAACACCATATATTTT. It yields the protein CASSSGGGVGNTIYF.

Comments on this clonotype: The final CDR3 position lacks the conserved phenylalanine or tryptophan, pointing to a likely read error. No DNA is shown, since the ends of the CDR3 on it are uncertain; the CDR3 is the one TCRdb lists. The rearrangement uses TRBV29-1 and TRBJ1-4; the table's D call of TRBD1 was not tested on the DNA. CDR1 and CDR2 from the germline V gene are SQVTM and ANQGSEA. The CDR3 numbers 8 amino acids, ends counted. CDR3 region: CSVVGRGV.

This clonotype was seen just once. The CDR3 loop is CASLRDTEAFF. The CDR3 DNA is TGTGCCAGCCTGCGGGACACTGAAGCTTTCTTT. The chain links TRBV2 to TRBJ1-1, with D hard to call. With 8 bases removed from V and 3 bases from J, the gap between germline ends came to 7 bases. The CDR3 runs to 11 residues. Germline CDR1 reads SNHLY; CDR2 reads FYNNEI.

The genes are TRBV15 and TRBJ2-5; 7 bases map to TRBD1. With 4 bases clipped from V and 0 bases from J, the junction kept 5 bases outside the gene matches. The germline V gene encodes CDR1 LNHNV and CDR2 YYDKDF (reference sequence). CDR3 size: 15 residues. The CDR3 nucleotides are TGTGCCACCAGCACCTCGGGACAGCACCAAGAGACCCAGTACTTC. It yields the protein CATSTSGQHQETQYF.

J is TRBJ1-4 and V is TRBV27; D not resolved. CDR3 length: 14 amino acids. V lost 2 bases, J lost 4 bases, and 8 bases lay in between. The germline V gene encodes CDR1 MNHEY and CDR2 SMNVEV (reference sequence). CDR3: CASSLTPVNEKLFF. The CDR3 nucleotides read TGTGCCAGCAGTTTAACCCCAGTTAATGAAAAACTGTTTTTT.

The rearrangement links TRBV7-9 to TRBJ2-7, with TRBD2 matching over 11 bases. Looked up from germline, CDR1 is SEHNR and CDR2 is FQNEAQ (reference sequence). This CDR3 is built from 13 residues. After removal of 4 bases from V and 6 bases from J, the junction contained 2 bases not matched to a gene. The CDR3: CASSWTSGREQYF. CDR3 sequence (DNA): TGTGCCAGCAGCTGGACTAGCGGGCGCGAGCAGTACTTC.

The chain couples TRBV20-1 to TRBJ2-5; 7 bases align to TRBD1. V was pared by 6 bases and J by 3 bases, with 13 bases of the junction left unmatched. The CDR3 has 15 amino acids. Germline lookup yields CDR1 DFQATT and CDR2 SNEGSKA (reference sequence). CDR3 nucleotides: TGCAGTGCCAGCGACCCGTATGGGACAGAAGAGACCCAGTACTTC. Encoded protein: CSASDPYGTEETQYF.